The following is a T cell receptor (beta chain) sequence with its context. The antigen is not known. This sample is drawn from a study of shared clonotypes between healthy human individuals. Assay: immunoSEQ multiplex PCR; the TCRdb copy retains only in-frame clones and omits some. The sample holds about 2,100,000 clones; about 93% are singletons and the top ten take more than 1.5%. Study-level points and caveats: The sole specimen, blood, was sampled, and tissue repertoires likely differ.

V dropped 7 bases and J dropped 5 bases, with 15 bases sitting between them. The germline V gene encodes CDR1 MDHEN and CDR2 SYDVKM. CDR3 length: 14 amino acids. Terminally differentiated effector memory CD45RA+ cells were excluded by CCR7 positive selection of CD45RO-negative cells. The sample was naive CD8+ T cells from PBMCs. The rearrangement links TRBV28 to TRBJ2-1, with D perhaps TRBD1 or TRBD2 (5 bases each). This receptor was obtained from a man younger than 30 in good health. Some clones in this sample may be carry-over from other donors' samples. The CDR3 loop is CASTRDAEHNEQFF. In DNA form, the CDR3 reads TGTGCCAGCACCCGGGACGCAGAGCACAATGAGCAGTTCTTC.